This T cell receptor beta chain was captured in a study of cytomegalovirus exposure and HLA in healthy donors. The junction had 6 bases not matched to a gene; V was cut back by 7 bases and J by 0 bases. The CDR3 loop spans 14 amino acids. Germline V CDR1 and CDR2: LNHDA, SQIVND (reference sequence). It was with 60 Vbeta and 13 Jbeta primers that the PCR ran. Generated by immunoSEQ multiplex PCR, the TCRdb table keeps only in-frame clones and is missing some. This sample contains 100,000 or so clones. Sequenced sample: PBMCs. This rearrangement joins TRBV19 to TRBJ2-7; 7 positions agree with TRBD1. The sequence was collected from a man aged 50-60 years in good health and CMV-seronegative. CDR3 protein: CASMNRGSSYEQYF. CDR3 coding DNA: TGTGCCAGTATGAACAGGGGAAGCTCCTACGAGCAGTACTTC.